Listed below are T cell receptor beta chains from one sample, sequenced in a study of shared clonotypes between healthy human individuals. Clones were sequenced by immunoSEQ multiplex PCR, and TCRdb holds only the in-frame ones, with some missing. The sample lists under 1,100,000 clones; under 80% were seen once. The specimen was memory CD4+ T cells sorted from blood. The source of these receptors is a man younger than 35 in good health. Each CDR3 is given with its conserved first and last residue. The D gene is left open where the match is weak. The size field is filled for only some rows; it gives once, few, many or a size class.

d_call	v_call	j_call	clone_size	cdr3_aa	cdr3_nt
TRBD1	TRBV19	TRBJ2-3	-	CASSILRGQGTNTQYF	TGTGCCAGTAGTATACTCCGGGGACAGGGGACGAATACGCAGTATTTT
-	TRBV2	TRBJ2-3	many	CASSGLGIAHF	TGTGCCAGCAGTGGACTAGGGATCGCCCATTTT
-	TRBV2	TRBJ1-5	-	CASSVLDRNQPQHF	TGTGCCAGCAGTGTCCTGGACAGAAATCAGCCCCAGCATTTT
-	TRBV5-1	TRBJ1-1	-	CASSLGRAGQNTEAFF	TGCGCCAGCAGCTTGGGGAGGGCCGGACAGAACACTGAAGCTTTCTTT
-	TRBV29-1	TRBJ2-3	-	CSVAGQSTDTQYF	TGCAGCGTGGCAGGACAGAGCACAGATACGCAGTATTTT
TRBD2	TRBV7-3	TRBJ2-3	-	CASSSLAGGPVDTQYF	TGTGCCAGCAGCTCCTTAGCGGGGGGGCCGGTAGATACGCAGTATTTT
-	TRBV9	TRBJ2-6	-	CASSVASGAWGANVLTF	TGTGCCAGCAGCGTAGCATCAGGGGCGTGGGGGGCCAACGTCCTGACTTTC
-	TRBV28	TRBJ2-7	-	CASSLNYEQYF	TGTGCCAGCAGTTTAAATTACGAGCAGTACTTC
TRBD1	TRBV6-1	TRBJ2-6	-	CASSNRGSGANVLTF	TGTGCCAGCAGCAACAGGGGGTCTGGGGCCAACGTCCTGACTTTC
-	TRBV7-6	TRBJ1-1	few	CASSLGSMTEAFF	TGTGCCAGCAGCTTAGGTTCTATGACTGAAGCTTTCTTT
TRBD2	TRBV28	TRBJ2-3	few	CASSRLAGAGTDTQYF	TGTGCCAGCAGCCGACTAGCGGGAGCTGGCACAGATACGCAGTATTTT
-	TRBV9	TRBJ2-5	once	CASSPGYAETQYF	TGTGCCAGCAGCCCTGGATATGCAGAGACCCAGTACTTC
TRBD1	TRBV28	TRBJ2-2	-	CASSPWGQGDTGELFF	TGTGCCAGCAGCCCTTGGGGACAGGGAGACACCGGGGAGCTGTTTTTT
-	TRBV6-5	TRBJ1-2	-	CASRPADKINYGYTF	TGTGCCAGCAGACCCGCCGACAAGATTAACTATGGCTACACCTTC
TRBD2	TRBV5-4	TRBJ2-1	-	CASSPGTSGTNEQFF	TGTGCCAGCAGCCCCGGGACTAGCGGTACCAATGAGCAGTTCTTC
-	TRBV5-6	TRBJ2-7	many	CASSRWKEHYEQYF	TGTGCCAGCAGCCGTTGGAAGGAACACTACGAGCAGTACTTC
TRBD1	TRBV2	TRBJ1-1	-	CASQFFDRGNTEAFF	TGTGCCAGCCAATTCTTCGACAGGGGGAACACTGAAGCTTTCTTT
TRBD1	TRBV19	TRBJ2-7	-	CASGDRGVYEQYF	TGTGCCAGTGGCGACAGGGGCGTCTACGAGCAGTACTTC
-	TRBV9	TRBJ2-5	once	CASSDTETQYF	TGTGCCAGCAGCGATACAGAGACCCAGTACTTC
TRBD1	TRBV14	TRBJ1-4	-	CASSQAGGSEKLFF	TGTGCCAGCAGCCAAGCAGGGGGAAGTGAAAAACTGTTTTTT
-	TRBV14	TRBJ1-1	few	CASSQGGGSEAFF	TGTGCCAGCAGCCAAGGGGGAGGTTCTGAAGCTTTCTTT
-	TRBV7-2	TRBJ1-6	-	CASISHLGQFNSPLHF	TGTGCCAGCATCTCCCACCTAGGACAGTTTAATTCACCCCTCCACTTT
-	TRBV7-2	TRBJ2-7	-	CASSQLGGATYEQYF	TGTGCCAGCAGCCAATTGGGCGGTGCTACCTACGAGCAGTACTTC
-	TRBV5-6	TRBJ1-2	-	CASSLARGNYGYTF	TGTGCCAGCAGCTTAGCGCGGGGCAACTATGGCTACACCTTC
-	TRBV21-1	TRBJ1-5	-	CASSKGGESFPGNQPQHF	TGTGCCAGCAGCAAAGGCGGGGAAAGTTTTCCTGGCAATCAGCCCCAGCATTTT
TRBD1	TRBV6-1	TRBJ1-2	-	CASSADLTGDYGYTF	TGTGCCAGCAGTGCCGATCTTACAGGGGACTATGGCTACACCTTC
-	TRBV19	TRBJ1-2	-	CASSDRMGGYTF	TGTGCCAGTAGCGACCGTATGGGGGGCTACACCTTC
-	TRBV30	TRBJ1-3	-	CAWGQGNTIYF	TGTGCCTGGGGACAGGGAAACACCATATATTTT
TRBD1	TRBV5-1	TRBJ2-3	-	CASSLGPQGAGEDTQYF	TGCGCCAGCAGCTTGGGACCCCAGGGGGCTGGGGAGGATACGCAGTATTTT
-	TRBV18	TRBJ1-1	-	CASSARTAEAFF	TGTGCCAGCTCAGCCCGTACGGCTGAAGCTTTCTTT
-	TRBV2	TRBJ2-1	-	CASTPQAIGQFF	TGTGCCAGCACCCCACAGGCCATCGGGCAGTTCTTC
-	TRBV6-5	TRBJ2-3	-	CASIPPGVTDTQYF	TGTGCCAGCATCCCCCCCGGGGTCACAGATACGCAGTATTTT
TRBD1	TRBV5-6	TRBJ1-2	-	CASSPDLGQGTGGYTF	TGTGCCAGCAGCCCGGATCTAGGACAGGGGACAGGTGGCTACACCTTC
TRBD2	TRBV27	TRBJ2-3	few	CASSFFHPGSGGVSSTDTQYF	TGTGCCAGCAGTTTTTTCCATCCCGGTAGCGGGGGAGTTTCTAGCACAGATACGCAGTATTTT
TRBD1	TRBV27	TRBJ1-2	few	CASSRQGARDYGYTF	TGTGCCAGCTCACGACAGGGGGCGAGAGACTATGGCTACACCTTC
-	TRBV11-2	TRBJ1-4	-	CASSWGADNEKLFF	TGTGCCAGCAGCTGGGGGGCGGATAATGAAAAACTGTTTTTT
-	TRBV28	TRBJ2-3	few	CASSIGPGSDTQYF	TGTGCCAGCAGTATCGGGCCTGGGTCAGATACGCAGTATTTT
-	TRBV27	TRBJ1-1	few	CASRGTGLNTEAFF	TGTGCCAGCAGAGGAACAGGGCTGAACACTGAAGCTTTCTTT
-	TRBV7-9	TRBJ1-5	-	CASSQDSRNQPQHF	TGTGCCAGCAGCCAGGACAGCCGCAATCAGCCCCAGCATTTT
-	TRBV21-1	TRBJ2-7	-	CASITGGTPYEQYF	TGTGCCAGCATTACGGGAGGGACCCCCTACGAGCAGTACTTC
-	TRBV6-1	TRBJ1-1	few	CASRTQSGTEAFF	TGTGCCAGCAGAACCCAGAGTGGCACTGAAGCTTTCTTT
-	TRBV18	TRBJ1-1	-	CASSPETGTEAFF	TGTGCCAGCTCACCAGAAACGGGGACTGAAGCTTTCTTT
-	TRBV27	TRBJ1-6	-	CASSQGYNSPLHF	TGTGCCAGCAGTCAGGGATATAATTCACCCCTCCACTTT
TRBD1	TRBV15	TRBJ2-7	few	CATSRGQGFEQYF	TGTGCCACCAGCAGAGGACAGGGTTTCGAGCAGTACTTC
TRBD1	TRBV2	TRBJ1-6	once	CASRQGPGYNSPLHF	TGTGCCAGCCGACAGGGGCCGGGGTATAATTCACCCCTCCACTTT
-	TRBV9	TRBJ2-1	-	CASSVRGGSWGHEQFF	TGTGCCAGCAGCGTACGGGGTGGGTCTTGGGGCCATGAGCAGTTCTTC
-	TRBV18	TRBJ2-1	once	CASSPPGLREGNEQFF	TGTGCCAGCTCACCACCGGGTCTTCGTGAGGGGAATGAGCAGTTCTTC
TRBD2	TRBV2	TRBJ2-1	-	CASRLAGAKQFF	TGTGCCAGCAGACTAGCGGGGGCCAAGCAGTTCTTC
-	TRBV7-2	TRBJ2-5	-	CASGAVGLAQETQYF	TGTGCCAGCGGGGCGGTAGGGCTAGCCCAAGAGACCCAGTACTTC
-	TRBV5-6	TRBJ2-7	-	CASSSRSYEQYF	TGTGCCAGCAGCTCCCGCTCCTACGAGCAGTACTTC
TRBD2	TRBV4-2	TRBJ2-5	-	CASSHGTSGGIQETQYF	TGTGCCAGCAGCCATGGAACTAGCGGGGGGATACAAGAGACCCAGTACTTC
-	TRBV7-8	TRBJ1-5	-	CASSLGGSNNQPQHF	TGTGCCAGCAGCTTGGGGGGTTCGAACAATCAGCCCCAGCATTTT
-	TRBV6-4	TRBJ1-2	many	CASSDPGYTF	TGTGCCAGCAGTGACCCGGGCTACACCTTC
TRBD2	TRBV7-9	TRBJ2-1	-	CASSPSRGGQKSSYNEQFF	TGTGCCAGCAGCCCGAGTCGGGGGGGGCAAAAAAGCTCCTACAATGAGCAGTTCTTC
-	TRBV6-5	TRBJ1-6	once	CASSKGLNSPLHF	TGTGCCAGCAGTAAGGGACTAAATTCACCCCTCCACTTT